This TCR beta chain came from a study of CD8+CD57+ T cells in acquired aplastic anemia. Study at large: Around 3.2 ug was the average amount of DNA from sorted CD4+ and CD8+ cells. Study-wide findings and caveats: Comparison of patients with controls identified almost 30 shared CD8+ CDR3 sequences. Controls did not differ significantly from patients in CD8+ Simpson's diversity.

The CDR3 has 15 amino acids. In germline, CDR1 is MNHNS, CDR2 SASEGT. In regard to this clonotype: No antigen is known for it. A single base separates this from a much larger clone, so it may be a read error.

Only patients with CD8+CD57+ cell expansion on flow cytometry were chosen for sequencing. Each patient carried a diagnosis of severe acquired aplastic anemia. The template used for profiling TCR beta VDJ and CDR3 was genomic DNA. TCRdb analysed the reads with MiXCR anew, one entry per CDR3 protein. Among around 290,000 distinct CDR3 sequences, roughly 61% were seen once, and the ten largest hold under 1.5%. The TCR comes from a human donor with aplastic anemia. Input material: sorted CD4+, CD8+, or CD8+CD57+ T cells (not recorded which) from PBMCs. The chain links TRBV6-1 to TRBJ2-2, with TRBD2 matching over 13 bases. The CDR3 DNA reads TGTGCCAGCATCACGGGACTAGCGGGGTCAGGGGAGCTGCTTTTT. It translates to CASITGLAGSGELLF.